One sample yielded the 25 T cell receptor beta chains listed below, sequenced in a study of human T cells and chemical hapten exposure. Documented time point: patch test 1, 2 weeks after DPC sensitization. Treatment reported: therapeutic diphenylcyclopropenone sensitization with weekly scalp DPC. TCRdb itself ran the RACE reads through MiXCR, one entry per CDR3 protein. The sample carries tens of thousands of distinct CDR3 sequences, around 7.8% recorded once. The material was whole blood, obtained in connection with sensitization to the hapten diphenylcyclopropenone (DPC). The origin of the receptors is a woman aged 25 to 39 with alopecia areata. Some clones in this sample may be carry-over from other donors' samples.

This clonotype has more than one count but fewer than ten. The chain combines TRBV7-9 with TRBJ1-4; possibly TRBD1 for D (5 bases). Germline CDR1 reads SEHNR; CDR2 reads FQNEAQ (reference sequence). CDR3 length: 16 residues. Trimming stripped 4 bases from V and 3 bases from J, with 15 bases between. CDR3 in amino acids: CASSYGTNTPNEKLFF. The CDR3 DNA is TGTGCCAGCAGCTACGGGACGAACACACCTAATGAAAAACTGTTTTTT.

V is TRBV19 and J is TRBJ1-5; TRBD1 agrees at 10 bases. The trim removed 5 bases at V and 6 bases at J, leaving 4 bases unmatched. The CDR3 has 14 amino acids. In germline, CDR1 is LNHDA, CDR2 SQIVND (reference sequence). The chain's CDR3 is CASSQTGGGQPQHF. CDR3 coding DNA: TGTGCCAGTAGTCAGACAGGGGGCGGTCAGCCCCAGCATTTT.

This clonotype was observed many times. The chain uses TRBV20-1 and TRBJ2-7; 8 positions agree with TRBD2. The junction had 9 bases not matched to a gene; V was cut back by 5 bases and J by 0 bases. Germline-derived CDR1 and CDR2 are DFQATT and SNEGSKA (reference sequence). The CDR3 has 15 residues. Here the CDR3 reads CSADSGAISSYEQYF. The CDR3 bases are TGCAGTGCTGATAGCGGGGCCATAAGCTCCTACGAGCAGTACTTC.

This clonotype turned up a few times. This chain connects TRBV28 to TRBJ2-3; no definite D call. V was trimmed by 7 bases and J by 4 bases, leaving 9 bases between them. Germline V gene lookup returns CDR1 MDHEN and CDR2 SYDVKM. This CDR3 is built from 12 residues. CDR3 in amino acids: CASTGTADTQYF. CDR3 DNA: TGTGCCAGCACAGGAACGGCAGATACGCAGTATTTT.

The table lists this clonotype with many counts. V gene TRBV15 combines with J gene TRBJ1-1, with 10 bases identical to TRBD1. V shed 1 base and J 4 bases; nucleotides not matched to a gene: 6. Per the germline V gene, CDR1 is LNHNV and CDR2 is YYDKDF (reference sequence). The length of the CDR3 is 16 residues. CDR3 sequence: CATSRGGTGAFTEAFF. In DNA form, the CDR3 reads TGTGCCACCAGCAGAGGAGGGACAGGGGCTTTCACTGAAGCTTTCTTT.

The chain combines TRBV5-5 with TRBJ2-2, with TRBD1 as a possible D gene (6 bases). V gave up 4 bases and J gave up 0 bases, with 16 bases separating them. This CDR3 region has 17 residues. Per germline, CDR1 SGHKS and CDR2 YYEKEE (reference sequence). The CDR3 region is CASSRVVNRANTGELFF. The DNA for the CDR3 is TGTGCCAGCAGCCGTGTCGTTAACAGGGCGAACACCGGGGAGCTGTTTTTT.

This clonotype was counted ten times or more. The rearrangement joins TRBV7-6 to TRBJ1-1, with D possibly being TRBD1 (5 bases). V lost 3 bases, J lost 1 base, and 12 bases lay in between. The germline gives CDR1 SGHVS, CDR2 FNYEAQ. This CDR3 comprises 15 residues. The CDR3 DNA reads TGTGCCAGCAGCTTGGGAGAGGGGTGGAACACTGAAGCTTTCTTT. This sequence encodes CASSLGEGWNTEAFF.

This clonotype showed up many times. The chain joins TRBV6-5 to TRBJ1-1; the D is unclear. V was clipped by 6 bases and J by 4 bases, with 9 bases between them. The CDR3 is 12 amino acids. Germline assignment: CDR1 MNHEY and CDR2 SVGAGI. CDR3 sequence (DNA): TGTGCCAGCAGCCGGGTTGGCACTGAAGCTTTCTTT. Protein sequence: CASSRVGTEAFF.

Ten or more counts support this clonotype. The V and J genes are TRBV6-5 and TRBJ1-2, with D tentatively TRBD1 (6 bases). The CDR3 is 12 amino acids. Germline CDR1 reads MNHEY; CDR2 reads SVGAGI. V dropped 2 bases and J dropped 7 bases, with 8 bases sitting between them. CDR3 coding DNA: TGTGCCAGCAGTTACACAGGGTTTGGCTACACCTTC. Translating gives CASSYTGFGYTF.

In its sample, this clonotype was seen a few times. The V gene is TRBV6-5, the J gene TRBJ2-7; 8 bases match TRBD2. This CDR3 is built from 15 residues. With V trimmed by 0 bases and J by 4 bases, 5 bases remained unmatched. Per germline, CDR1 MNHEY and CDR2 SVGAGI. Here the CDR3 reads CASSYSIAGWYEQYF. Here the CDR3 DNA reads TGTGCCAGCAGTTACTCGATAGCGGGGTGGTACGAGCAGTACTTC.

The table lists this clonotype with a few counts. The chain links TRBV6-2 or TRBV6-3 to TRBJ1-1, with D perhaps TRBD1 (6 bases). There are 16 residues in the CDR3. Between the trimmed V and J ends, which lost 7 bases and 5 bases, there was a span of 23 bases. From germline, CDR1 is MNHEY and CDR2 SVGEGT. The CDR3 here is CASIRSLGGARTEAFF. As DNA, the CDR3 is TGTGCCAGCATCCGGTCTCTAGGGGGGGCGAGAACTGAAGCTTTCTTT.

This chain connects TRBV27 to TRBJ1-4; D is uncertain. CDR3 length: 16 residues. Between the trimmed V and J ends, which lost 0 bases and 4 bases, there was a span of 12 bases. Looked up from germline, CDR1 is MNHEY and CDR2 is SMNVEV (reference sequence). The CDR3 coding sequence is TGTGCCAGCAGTTTATCGGGCAGCCCATTTAATGAAAAACTGTTTTTT. It codes for CASSLSGSPFNEKLFF.

This clonotype turned up a few times. This chain links TRBV7-6 with TRBJ2-1; TRBD2 might be the D (6 bases). The V gene lost 0 bases and the J gene lost 8 bases, with 11 bases spanning the gap. The CDR3 extends over 14 amino acids. The germline gives CDR1 SGHVS, CDR2 FNYEAQ. The CDR3 protein is CASSLAGGADEQFF. Written as DNA, the CDR3 is TGTGCCAGCAGCTTAGCTGGAGGGGCCGATGAGCAGTTCTTC.

This clonotype has ten or more counts. The V call is TRBV18, the J call TRBJ1-6; no reliable D call. CDR1 KGHSH and CDR2 LQKENI come from the germline V gene. The CDR3 totals 13 residues. V gave up 6 bases and J gave up 10 bases, with 13 bases separating them. The CDR3 sequence is CASSLGGGSPLHF. The CDR3 DNA reads TGTGCCAGCTCCCTGGGAGGTGGCTCACCCCTCCACTTT.

The chain employs TRBV20-1 and TRBJ2-3; possibly TRBD2 for D (5 bases). This CDR3 has 16 residues. Germline-derived CDR1 and CDR2 are DFQATT and SNEGSKA (reference sequence). The germline V and J ends were trimmed by 2 bases and 0 bases, with 15 bases remaining between them. The CDR3 spells CSARFPSYSSTDTQYF. The CDR3 bases are TGCAGTGCTAGATTCCCTAGCTACTCTAGCACAGATACGCAGTATTTT.

This chain links TRBV29-1 with TRBJ2-3; D gene unclear. The ends were cut back, 1 base at V and 2 bases at J, with 7 bases in the middle. CDR1 and CDR2 from the germline V gene are SQVTM and ANQGSEA. This CDR3 is built from 13 residues. The CDR3 nucleotides read TGCAGCGTTGAAGTGATGTCCACAGATACGCAGTATTTT. It encodes CSVEVMSTDTQYF.

The sample holds many counts of this clonotype. The chain has TRBV6-2 or TRBV6-3 and TRBJ2-1; the D is unclear. The length of the CDR3 is 15 residues. Trimming stripped 3 bases from V and 7 bases from J, with 16 bases between. Germline V gene data show CDR1 as MNHEY and CDR2 as SVGEGT. The CDR3 coding sequence is TGTGCCAGCAGTTATGCGGTTGGGCAGAGGAATGAGCAGTTCTTC. Its translation is CASSYAVGQRNEQFF.

In regard to this clonotype: Compared with germline, one end of the junction differs, possibly owing to a read error. The chain couples TRBV5-1 to TRBJ2-6; maybe TRBD1 (5 bases). This CDR3 contains 17 residues. Germline CDR1 SGHRS, CDR2 YFSETQ. The DNA of the CDR3 is TGCGCCAGCAGCTTGGTCGCACTCCTCTCTGGGGCCAACGTCCTGATTTTC. The encoded protein is CASSLVALLSGANVLIF.

This clonotype was counted ten times or more. The chain uses TRBV7-9 and TRBJ2-3; D is possibly TRBD1 or TRBD2 (5 bases each). In germline, CDR1 is SEHNR, CDR2 FQNEAQ (reference sequence). This CDR3 has 16 amino acids. Trimming cost V 2 bases and J 2 bases, with 14 bases left between them. In DNA, the CDR3 is TGTGCCAGCAGCTTAAAAGAGGGGCTCTACACAGATACGCAGTATTTT. Residues: CASSLKEGLYTDTQYF.

This clonotype was found many times. The chain has TRBV20-1 and TRBJ1-5, with 7 bases lining up with TRBD1. Germline-derived CDR1 and CDR2 are DFQATT and SNEGSKA (reference sequence). The V segment lost 0 bases and the J segment 4 bases; nucleotides outside the gene matches: 6. The CDR3 is 15 residues long. CDR3 loop: CSARDRETGNQPQHF. CDR3 DNA sequence: TGCAGTGCTAGAGATAGGGAGACAGGGAATCAGCCCCAGCATTTT.

In its sample, this clonotype was seen a few times. The chain is built from TRBV29-1 and TRBJ2-5; 8 bases agree with TRBD1. The CDR3 contains 12 residues. Trimming took 6 bases from V and 4 from J; bases not matched to a gene: 4. Germline CDR1 and CDR2: SQVTM and ANQGSEA. The CDR3 sequence is CSVATGAETQYF. The CDR3 nucleotides are TGCAGCGTGGCGACAGGGGCAGAGACCCAGTACTTC.

This clonotype came up many times. The gene calls are TRBV2 and TRBJ2-2; 11 nucleotides align to TRBD2. The V segment lost 6 bases and the J segment 5 bases; nucleotides outside the gene matches: 8. CDR1 and CDR2 (germline): SNHLY, FYNNEI. CDR3 length: 16 amino acids. CDR3 nucleotide sequence: TGTGCCAGCAGACCTCAGTCTAGCGGGGGGACCGGGGAGCTGTTTTTT. This encodes CASRPQSSGGTGELFF.

The rearrangement joins TRBV13 to TRBJ1-2; D ambiguous. V was clipped by 1 base and J by 4 bases, with 10 bases between them. Germline values: CDR1 PRHDT, CDR2 FYEKMQ (reference sequence). The CDR3 spans 14 residues. The CDR3 protein is CASSLEGIAYGYTF. CDR3 coding DNA: TGTGCCAGCAGCTTAGAGGGTATCGCCTATGGCTACACCTTC.

This clonotype was seen more than once but under ten times. The V gene is TRBV20-1, the J gene TRBJ2-7; D unclear. There are 13 residues in the CDR3. Deletions cut 6 bases from V and 3 bases from J, with 15 bases between. Germline V gene data show CDR1 as DFQATT and CDR2 as SNEGSKA (reference sequence). CDR3 DNA sequence: TGCAGTGCCGCCCCGCCTACCTTCTACGAGCAGTACTTC. Its protein product is CSAAPPTFYEQYF.

This clonotype appeared a few times. This chain joins TRBV5-1 and TRBJ1-2, with a weak D call TRBD1 (5 bases). This CDR3 spans 15 amino acids. The germline V and J ends were trimmed by 0 bases and 5 bases, with 14 bases remaining between them. Germline V lookup: CDR1 SGHRS, CDR2 YFSETQ. Here the CDR3 reads CASSLGDGPSYGYTF. Here the CDR3 DNA reads TGCGCCAGCAGCTTGGGGGACGGACCCTCGTATGGCTACACCTTC.